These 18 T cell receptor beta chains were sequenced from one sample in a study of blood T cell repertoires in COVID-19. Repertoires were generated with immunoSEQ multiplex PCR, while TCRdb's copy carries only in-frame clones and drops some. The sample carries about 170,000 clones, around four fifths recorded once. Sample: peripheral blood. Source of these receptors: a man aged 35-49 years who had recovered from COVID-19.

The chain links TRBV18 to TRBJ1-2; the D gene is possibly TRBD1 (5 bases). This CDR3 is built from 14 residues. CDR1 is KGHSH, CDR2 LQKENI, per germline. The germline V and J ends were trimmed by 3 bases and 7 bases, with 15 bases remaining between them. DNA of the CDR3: TGTGCCAGCTCACCTTCTTCAGGGAAGACTGGCTACACCTTC. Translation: CASSPSSGKTGYTF. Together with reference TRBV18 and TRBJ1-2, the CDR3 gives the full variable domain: NAGVMQNPRHLVRRRGQEARLRCSPMKGHSHVYWYRQLPEEGLKFMVYLQKENIIDESGMPKERFSAEFPKEGPSILRIQQVVRGDSAAYFCASSPSSGKTGYTFGSGTRLTVV.

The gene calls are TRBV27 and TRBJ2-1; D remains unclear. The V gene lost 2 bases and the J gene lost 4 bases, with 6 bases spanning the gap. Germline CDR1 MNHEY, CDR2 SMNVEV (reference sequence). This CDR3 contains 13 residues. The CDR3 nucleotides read TGTGCCAGCAGTTTAACTTGGTACAATGAGCAGTTCTTC. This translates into CASSLTWYNEQFF.

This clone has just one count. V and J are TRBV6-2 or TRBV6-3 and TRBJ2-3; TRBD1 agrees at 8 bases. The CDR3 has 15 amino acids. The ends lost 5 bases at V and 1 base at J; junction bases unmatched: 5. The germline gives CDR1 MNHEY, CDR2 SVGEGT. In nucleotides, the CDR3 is TGTGCCAGCAGTGGACAGGGTCGGGGCACAGATACGCAGTATTTT. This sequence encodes CASSGQGRGTDTQYF.

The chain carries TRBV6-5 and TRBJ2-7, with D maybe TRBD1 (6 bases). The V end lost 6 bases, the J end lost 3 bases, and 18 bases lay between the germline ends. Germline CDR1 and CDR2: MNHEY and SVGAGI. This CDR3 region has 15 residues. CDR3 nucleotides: TGTGCCAGCAGACGCACGCCGGGACAATTCTACGAGCAGTACTTC. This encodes CASRRTPGQFYEQYF.

The CDR3 region is CASSPGQGTAGANVLTF. The DNA for the CDR3 is TGTGCCAGCAGCCCTGGACAGGGAACCGCTGGGGCCAACGTCCTGACTTTC. The genes are TRBV5-4 and TRBJ2-6; 8 bases align to TRBD1. The V gene end was trimmed by 4 bases and the J gene end by 2 bases; junction bases not matched to a gene: 8. Per the germline V gene, CDR1 is SGHNT and CDR2 is YYREEE (reference sequence). The CDR3 sequence is 17 residues long.

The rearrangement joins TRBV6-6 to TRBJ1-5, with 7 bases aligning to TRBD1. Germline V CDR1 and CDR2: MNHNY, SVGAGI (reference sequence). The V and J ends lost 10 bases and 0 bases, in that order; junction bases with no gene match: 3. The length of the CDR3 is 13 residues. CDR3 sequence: CATQGGSNQPQHF. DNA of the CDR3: TGTGCCACCCAGGGGGGTAGCAATCAGCCCCAGCATTTT.

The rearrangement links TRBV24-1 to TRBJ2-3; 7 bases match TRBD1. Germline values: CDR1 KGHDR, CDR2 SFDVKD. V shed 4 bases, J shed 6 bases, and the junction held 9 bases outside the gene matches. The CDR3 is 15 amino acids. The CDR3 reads CATSDKTTGTDTQYF. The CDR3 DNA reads TGTGCCACCAGTGACAAGACGACAGGGACCGATACGCAGTATTTT.

CDR3 in amino acids: CASSFPGTEWSSNQPQHF. CDR3 coding DNA: TGTGCCAGCAGCTTTCCCGGGACAGAATGGAGTAGCAATCAGCCCCAGCATTTT. The chain has TRBV5-8 and TRBJ1-5; 7 bases align to TRBD1. The V gene end was trimmed by 2 bases and the J gene end by 0 bases; junction bases not matched to a gene: 11. Germline V gives CDR1 SGHTS, CDR2 YDEGEE. The CDR3 contains 18 residues.

In DNA form, the CDR3 reads TGTGCCACCAGTGACTCCGACAGGGTCGACTACACCTTC. It codes for CATSDSDRVDYTF. The V and J genes are TRBV24-1 and TRBJ1-2; 7 nucleotides line up with TRBD1. The J segment lost 10 bases and the V segment lost 4 bases, leaving 8 bases of the junction unmatched. CDR1 and CDR2 (germline): KGHDR, SFDVKD. This CDR3 region has 13 residues.

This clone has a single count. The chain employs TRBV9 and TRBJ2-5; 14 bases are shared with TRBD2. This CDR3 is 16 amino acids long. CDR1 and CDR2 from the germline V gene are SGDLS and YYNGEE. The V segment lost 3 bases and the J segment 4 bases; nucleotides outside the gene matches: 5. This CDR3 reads CASSDEGLAGVETQYF. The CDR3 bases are TGTGCCAGCAGCGACGAGGGACTAGCGGGAGTAGAGACCCAGTACTTC. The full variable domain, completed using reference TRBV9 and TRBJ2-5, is DSGVTQTPKHLITATGQRVTLRCSPRSGDLSVYWYQQSLDQGLQFLIQYYNGEERAKGNILERFSAQQFPDLHSELNLSSLELGDSALYFCASSDEGLAGVETQYFGPGTRLLVL.

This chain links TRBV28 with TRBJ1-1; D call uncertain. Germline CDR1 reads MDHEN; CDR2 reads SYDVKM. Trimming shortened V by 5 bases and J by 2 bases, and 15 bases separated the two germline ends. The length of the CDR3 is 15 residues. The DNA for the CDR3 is TGTGCCAGCAGTCCCCCCGCAGCGGGCAACACTGAAGCTTTCTTT. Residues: CASSPPAAGNTEAFF.

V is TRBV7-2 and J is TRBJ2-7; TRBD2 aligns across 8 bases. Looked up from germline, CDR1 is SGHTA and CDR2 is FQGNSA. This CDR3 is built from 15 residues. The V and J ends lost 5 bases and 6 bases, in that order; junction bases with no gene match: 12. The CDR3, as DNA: TGTGCCAGCAGCGACACCGGGACTAGGGGCTTCGAGCAGTACTTC. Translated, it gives CASSDTGTRGFEQYF.

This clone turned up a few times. CDR3 nucleotides: TGTGCCAGCAGCTTAACGGTGCAGGGTGCCTACACCTTC. It translates to CASSLTVQGAYTF. The chain recombines TRBV11-3 with TRBJ1-2; D is possibly TRBD1 (5 bases). The CDR3 is 13 amino acids. Trimming removed 2 bases at V and 10 bases at J, with 14 bases between. Germline CDR1 SGHNT, CDR2 YENEEA.

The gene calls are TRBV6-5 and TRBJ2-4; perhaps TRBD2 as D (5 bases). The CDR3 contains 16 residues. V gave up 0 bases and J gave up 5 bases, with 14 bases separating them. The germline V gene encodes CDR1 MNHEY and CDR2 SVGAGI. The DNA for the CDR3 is TGTGCCAGCAGTTACTCGAGAAGCTGGACTGAAAACATTCAGTACTTC. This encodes CASSYSRSWTENIQYF.

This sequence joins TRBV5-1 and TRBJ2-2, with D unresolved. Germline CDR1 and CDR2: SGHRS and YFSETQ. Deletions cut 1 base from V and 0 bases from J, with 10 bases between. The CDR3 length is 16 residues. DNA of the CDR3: TGCGCCAGCAGCTTGCCGACATACGCGAACACCGGGGAGCTGTTTTTT. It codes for CASSLPTYANTGELFF.

CDR3 amino acids: CAISEGKGLPEAFF. The DNA for the CDR3 is TGTGCCATCAGTGAAGGGAAGGGGCTCCCTGAAGCTTTCTTT. The rearrangement joins TRBV10-3 to TRBJ1-1; maybe TRBD1 (5 bases). V was clipped by 3 bases and J by 6 bases, with 14 bases between them. Germline V gene data show CDR1 as ENHRY and CDR2 as SYGVKD. The CDR3 covers 14 residues.

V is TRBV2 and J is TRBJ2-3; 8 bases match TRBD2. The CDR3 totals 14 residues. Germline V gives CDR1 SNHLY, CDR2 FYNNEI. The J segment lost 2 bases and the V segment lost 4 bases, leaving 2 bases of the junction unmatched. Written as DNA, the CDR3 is TGTGCCAGCAGTGGGACTAGCACCACAGATACGCAGTATTTT. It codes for CASSGTSTTDTQYF.

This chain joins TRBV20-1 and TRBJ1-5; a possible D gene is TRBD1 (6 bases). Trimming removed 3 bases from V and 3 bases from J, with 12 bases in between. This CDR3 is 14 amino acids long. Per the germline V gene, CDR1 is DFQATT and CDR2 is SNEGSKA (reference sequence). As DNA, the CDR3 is TGCAGTGCTAGTACAGGGCCAATCAATCAGCCCCAGCATTTT. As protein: CSASTGPINQPQHF.